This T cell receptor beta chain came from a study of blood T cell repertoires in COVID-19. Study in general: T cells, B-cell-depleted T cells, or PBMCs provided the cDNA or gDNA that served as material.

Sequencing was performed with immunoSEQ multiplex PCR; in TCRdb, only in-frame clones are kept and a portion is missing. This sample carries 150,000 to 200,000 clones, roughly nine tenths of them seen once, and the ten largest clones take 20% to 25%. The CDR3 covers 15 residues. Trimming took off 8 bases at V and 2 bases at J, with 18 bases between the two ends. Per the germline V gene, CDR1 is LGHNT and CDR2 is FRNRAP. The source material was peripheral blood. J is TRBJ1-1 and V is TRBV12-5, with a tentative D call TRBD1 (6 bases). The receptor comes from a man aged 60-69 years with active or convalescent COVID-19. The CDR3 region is CASSRDTGPNTEAFF. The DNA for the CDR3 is TGTGCTAGTTCCCGGGACACAGGACCCAACACTGAAGCTTTCTTT.